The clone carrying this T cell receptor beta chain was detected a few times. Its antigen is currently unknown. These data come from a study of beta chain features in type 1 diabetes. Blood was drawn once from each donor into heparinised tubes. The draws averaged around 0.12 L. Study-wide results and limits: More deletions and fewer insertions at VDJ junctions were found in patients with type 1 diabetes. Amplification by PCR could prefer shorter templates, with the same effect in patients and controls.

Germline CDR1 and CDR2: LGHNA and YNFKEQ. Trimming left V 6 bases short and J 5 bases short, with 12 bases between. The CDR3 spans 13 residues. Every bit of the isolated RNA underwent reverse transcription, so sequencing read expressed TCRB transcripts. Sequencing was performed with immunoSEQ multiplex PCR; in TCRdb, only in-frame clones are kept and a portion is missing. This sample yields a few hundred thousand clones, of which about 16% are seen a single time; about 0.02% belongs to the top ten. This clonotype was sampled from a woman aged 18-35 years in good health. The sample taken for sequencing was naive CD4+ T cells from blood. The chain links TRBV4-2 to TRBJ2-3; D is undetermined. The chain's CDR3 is CASRHNSRDTQYF. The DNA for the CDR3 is TGTGCCAGCAGACATAATAGCCGAGATACGCAGTATTTT.